This T cell receptor beta chain emerged from a study of blood T cell repertoires in COVID-19. Trimming cost V 3 bases and J 1 base; bases outside gene matches: 12. This CDR3 contains 19 residues. Looked up from germline, CDR1 is LNHDA and CDR2 is SQIVND (reference sequence). Sequencing used immunoSEQ multiplex PCR; TCRdb keeps in-frame clones, though not all of them. Of about 140,000 clones listed, 75% to 90% are singletons. This clone was seen only once. The sequenced sample was PBMCs or T cells enriched from blood (not recorded which). This rearrangement joins TRBV19 to TRBJ2-6, with TRBD2 identical over 7 bases. The source is a man aged 45-65 years who had recovered from COVID-19. CDR3 sequence: CASSMGRQRGPSGANVLTF. The CDR3 coding sequence is TGTGCCAGTAGTATGGGAAGACAGCGGGGTCCTTCTGGGGCCAACGTCCTGACTTTC.